What follows are 5 T cell receptor beta chains derived from one specimen sequenced in a study of T-cell reconstitution after alpha-beta-depleted transplantation in children. TCRbeta library construction was performed incorporating unique molecular identifiers. TCRdb used MiXCR to reprocess the PCR reads, holding one entry per CDR3 protein. This table has some 200,000 distinct CDR3 sequences, roughly 6.8% appearing once. The input for sequencing was PBMCs from the stem cell graft donor, taken from the stem cell graft. The receptors here all came from a human donor who donated a stem cell graft to a child with Wiskott-Aldrich syndrome.

This clonotype was detected many times. This chain's CDR3 is CASSMSSGGSNEQFF. The CDR3 nucleotides are TGCGCCAGCAGTATGTCAAGCGGGGGGAGCAATGAGCAGTTCTTC. The V call is TRBV5-1, the J call TRBJ2-1, with TRBD2 matching over 9 bases. There are 15 residues in the CDR3. After removal of 5 bases from V and 6 bases from J, the junction contained 9 bases not matched to a gene. Germline V gene sequence: CDR1 SGHRS, CDR2 YFSETQ.

This clonotype was detected only a few times. The chain couples TRBV3-1 to TRBJ2-1; 11 nucleotides agree with TRBD1. V gave up 4 bases and J gave up 2 bases; unmatched junction bases: 4. The CDR3 consists of 16 residues. The germline V gene has CDR1 LGHDT and CDR2 YNNKEL (reference sequence). The CDR3 region has the DNA TGTGCCAGCAGCCTGTCGGGACAGGGGGCCTACAATGAGCAGTTCTTC. Its protein is CASSLSGQGAYNEQFF.

In this sample, this clonotype turned up a few times. This chain links TRBV5-1 with TRBJ2-7; 7 bases match TRBD1. Germline loops: CDR1 SGHRS, CDR2 YFSETQ. V was clipped by 3 bases and J by 0 bases; unmatched bases: 6. The CDR3 loop spans 15 amino acids. The CDR3 sequence is CASSSMGQISYEQYF. The CDR3 DNA reads as TGCGCCAGCAGCTCCATGGGACAGATCTCCTACGAGCAGTACTTC.

This clonotype was seen many times. J is TRBJ1-2 and V is TRBV24-1; 8 positions agree with TRBD1. Losses at the gene ends were 7 bases for V and 8 bases for J; bases not matched to a gene: 11. The CDR3 length is 14 residues. CDR1 is KGHDR and CDR2 is SFDVKD in the germline V gene. The CDR3 sequence is CATRPTGAMEGYTF. The CDR3 coding sequence is TGTGCCACCAGACCGACAGGGGCTATGGAGGGCTACACCTTC.

This clonotype was counted many times. This chain joins TRBV5-1 and TRBJ1-1, with D unresolved. This CDR3 is 13 amino acids long. Germline V gives CDR1 SGHRS, CDR2 YFSETQ. The V gene lost 0 bases and the J gene lost 1 base, with 4 bases spanning the gap. DNA of the CDR3: TGCGCCAGCAGCTTGGCATCGAACACTGAAGCTTTCTTT. Amino acids: CASSLASNTEAFF.